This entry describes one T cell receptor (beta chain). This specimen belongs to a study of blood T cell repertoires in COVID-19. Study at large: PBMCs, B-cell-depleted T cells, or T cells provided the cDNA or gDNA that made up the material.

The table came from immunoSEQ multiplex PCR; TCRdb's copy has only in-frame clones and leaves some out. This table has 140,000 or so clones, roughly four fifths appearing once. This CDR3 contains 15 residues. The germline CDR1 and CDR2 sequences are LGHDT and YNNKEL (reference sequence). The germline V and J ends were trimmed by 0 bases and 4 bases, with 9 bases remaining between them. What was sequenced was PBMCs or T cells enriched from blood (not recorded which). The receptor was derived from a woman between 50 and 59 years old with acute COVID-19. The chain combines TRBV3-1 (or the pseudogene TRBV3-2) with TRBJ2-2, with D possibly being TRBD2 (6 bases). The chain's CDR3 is CASSQDGRRTGELFF. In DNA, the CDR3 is TGTGCCAGCAGCCAAGACGGGAGACGCACCGGGGAGCTGTTTTTT.